This T cell receptor beta chain was recovered during a study of monozygotic twins with inflammatory bowel disease. CDR1 is MNHEY, CDR2 SVGAGI, per germline. CDR3 length: 15 amino acids. Note on this clonotype: Its antigen is as yet unknown.

TCRalpha and TCRbeta cDNA went through two nested PCRs of around 15 and 9 cycles. TCRdb re-called the 5' RACE reads and shows each CDR3 protein once, DNA omitted. The sample has over 200,000 distinct CDR3 sequences. Overall study results and limits: Twins with IBD had fewer clonotypes in common with others than healthy twins, particularly during disease activity. Whether twins were concordant or discordant made no difference to repertoire similarity, possibly from limited power.

The TCR comes from a human donor with ulcerative colitis or Crohn's disease, or a healthy co-twin of an affected twin (not recorded which). The sequencing input was blood. The gene calls are TRBV6-5 and TRBJ1-5; the D call from TCRdb, TRBD1, cannot be confirmed without DNA. The CDR3 sequence is CASSYSRGNEWPQHF.